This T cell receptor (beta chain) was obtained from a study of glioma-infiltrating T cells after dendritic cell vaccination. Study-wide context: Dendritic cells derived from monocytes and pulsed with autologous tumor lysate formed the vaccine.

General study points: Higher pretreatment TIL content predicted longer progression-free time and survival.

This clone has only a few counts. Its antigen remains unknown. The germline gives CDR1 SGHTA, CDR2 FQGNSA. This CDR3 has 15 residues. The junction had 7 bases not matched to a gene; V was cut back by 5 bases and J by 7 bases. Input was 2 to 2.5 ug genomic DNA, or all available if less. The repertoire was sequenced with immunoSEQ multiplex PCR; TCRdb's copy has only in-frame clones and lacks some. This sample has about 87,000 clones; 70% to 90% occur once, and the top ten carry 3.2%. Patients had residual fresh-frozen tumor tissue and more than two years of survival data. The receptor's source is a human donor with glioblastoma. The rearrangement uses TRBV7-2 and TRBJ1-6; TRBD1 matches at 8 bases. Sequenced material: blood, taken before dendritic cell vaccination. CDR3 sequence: CASSPRTGINSPLHF. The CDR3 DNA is TGTGCCAGCAGCCCGCGGACAGGGATAAATTCACCCCTCCACTTT.